This T cell receptor (beta chain) emerged from a study of blood T cells in healthy people across ages. This clonotype was recorded a few times. CDR1 and CDR2 (germline): SGHTA, FQGNSA. With 5 bases removed from V and 1 base from J, the gap between germline ends came to 14 bases. CDR3 length: 15 residues. The second PCR ran roughly 7 to 12 cycles with a sample-barcoded 5' primer and J-beta primers. TCRdb re-analysed the 5' RACE reads in MiXCR, keeping a single row per CDR3 protein. The sample shows roughly 1.5 million distinct CDR3 sequences, approximately 39% of them seen only once. The receptor was isolated from a woman younger than 30 in good health. Sequencing used blood. V gene TRBV7-2 combines with J gene TRBJ2-5; possible D gene TRBD2, 5 bases. CDR3 sequence reads: CASSQPFAGQETQYF. The CDR3 coding sequence is TGTGCCAGCAGCCAACCTTTCGCGGGCCAAGAGACCCAGTACTTC. The full variable domain, in which reference TRBV7-2 and TRBJ2-5 provide the parts outside the CDR3, is GAGVSQSPSNKVTEKGKDVELRCDPISGHTALYWYRQSLGQGLEFLIYFQGNSAPDKSGLPSDRFSAERTGGSVSTLTIQRTQQEDSAVYLCASSQPFAGQETQYFGPGTRLLVL.